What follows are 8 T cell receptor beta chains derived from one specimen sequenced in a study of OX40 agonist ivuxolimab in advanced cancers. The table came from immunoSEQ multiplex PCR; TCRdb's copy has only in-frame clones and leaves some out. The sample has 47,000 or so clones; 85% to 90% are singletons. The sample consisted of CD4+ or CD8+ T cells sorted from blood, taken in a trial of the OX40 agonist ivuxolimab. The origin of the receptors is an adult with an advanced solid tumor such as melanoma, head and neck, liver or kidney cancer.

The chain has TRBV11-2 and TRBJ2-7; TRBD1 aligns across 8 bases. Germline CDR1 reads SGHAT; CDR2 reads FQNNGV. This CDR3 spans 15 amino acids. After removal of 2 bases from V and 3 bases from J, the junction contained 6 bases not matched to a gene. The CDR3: CASSLMAGGVYEQYF. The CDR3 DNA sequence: TGTGCCAGCAGCTTAATGGCAGGGGGCGTCTACGAGCAGTACTTC.

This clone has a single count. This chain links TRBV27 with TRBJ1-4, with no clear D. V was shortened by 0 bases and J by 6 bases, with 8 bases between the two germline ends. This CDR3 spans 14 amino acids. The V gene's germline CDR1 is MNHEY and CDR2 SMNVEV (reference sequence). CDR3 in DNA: TGTGCCAGCAGTTTATCTGGGGTCGATGAAAAACTGTTTTTT. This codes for CASSLSGVDEKLFF.

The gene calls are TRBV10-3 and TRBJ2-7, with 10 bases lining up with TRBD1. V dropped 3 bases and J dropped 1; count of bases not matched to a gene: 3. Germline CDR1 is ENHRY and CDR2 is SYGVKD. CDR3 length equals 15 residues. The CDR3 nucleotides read TGTGCCATCAGTGACCCGGGACAGGGGTCCTACGAGCAGTACTTC. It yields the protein CAISDPGQGSYEQYF.

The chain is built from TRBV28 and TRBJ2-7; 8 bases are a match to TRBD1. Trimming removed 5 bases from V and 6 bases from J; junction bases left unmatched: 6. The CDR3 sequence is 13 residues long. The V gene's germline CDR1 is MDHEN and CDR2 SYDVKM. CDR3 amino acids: CASSPSTGAEQYF. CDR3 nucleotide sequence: TGTGCCAGCAGTCCGTCGACAGGGGCCGAGCAGTACTTC.

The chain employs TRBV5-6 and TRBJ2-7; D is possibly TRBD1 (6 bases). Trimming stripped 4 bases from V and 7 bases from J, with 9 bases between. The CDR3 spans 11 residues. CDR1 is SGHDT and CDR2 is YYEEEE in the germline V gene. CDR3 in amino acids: CASSIRGEQYF. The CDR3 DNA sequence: TGTGCCAGCAGCATCAGGGGTGAGCAGTACTTC.

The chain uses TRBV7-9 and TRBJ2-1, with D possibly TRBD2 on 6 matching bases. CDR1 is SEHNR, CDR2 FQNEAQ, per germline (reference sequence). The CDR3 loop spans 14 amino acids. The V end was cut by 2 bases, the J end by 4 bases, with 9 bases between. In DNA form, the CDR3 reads TGTGCCAGCAGCTTACCGGGGGAATACAATGAGCAGTTCTTC. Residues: CASSLPGEYNEQFF. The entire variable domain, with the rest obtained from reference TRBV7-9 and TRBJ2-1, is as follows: DTGVSQNPRHKITKRGQNVTFRCDPISEHNRLYWYRQTLGQGPEFLTYFQNEAQLEKSRLLSDRFSAERPKGSFSTLEIQRTEQGDSAMYLCASSLPGEYNEQFFGPGTRLTVL.

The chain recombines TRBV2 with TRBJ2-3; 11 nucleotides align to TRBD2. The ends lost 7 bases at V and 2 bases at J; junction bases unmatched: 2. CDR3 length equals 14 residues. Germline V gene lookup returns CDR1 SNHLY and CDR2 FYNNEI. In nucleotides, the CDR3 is TGTGCCAGCATGGGACTAGCGGACACAGATACGCAGTATTTT. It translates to CASMGLADTDTQYF.

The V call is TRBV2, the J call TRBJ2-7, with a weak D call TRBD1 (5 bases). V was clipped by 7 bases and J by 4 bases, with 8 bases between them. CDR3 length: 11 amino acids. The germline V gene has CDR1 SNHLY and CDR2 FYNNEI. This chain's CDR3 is CASTTVYEQYF. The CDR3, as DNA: TGTGCCAGCACGACAGTGTACGAGCAGTACTTC.